Following are 18 T cell receptor beta chains from one sample sequenced in a study of blood T cell repertoires in COVID-19. Repertoires were generated with immunoSEQ multiplex PCR, while TCRdb's copy carries only in-frame clones and drops some. The sample has 200,000 to 300,000 clones; 87% are singletons. The sequenced material came from peripheral blood. These receptors were collected from a middle-aged woman who had recovered from COVID-19.

The CDR3 DNA is TGCGCCAGCAGCCTCGGGACTCGTCAAGAGACCCAGTACTTC. Protein sequence: CASSLGTRQETQYF. The chain links TRBV5-1 to TRBJ2-5; D may be TRBD2 (6 bases). The germline V gene encodes CDR1 SGHRS and CDR2 YFSETQ. The CDR3 sequence is 14 residues long. Trimming removed 4 bases from V and 2 bases from J, with 12 bases in between. The variable domain in full, with the rest retrieved from reference TRBV5-1 and TRBJ2-5, is KAGVTQTPRYLIKTRGQQVTLSCSPISGHRSVSWYQQTPGQGLQFLFEYFSETQRNKGNFPGRFSGRQFSNSRSEMNVSTLELGDSALYLCASSLGTRQETQYFGPGTRLLVL.

This chain links TRBV29-1 with TRBJ1-3, with D hard to call. The ends were cut back, 7 bases at V and 0 bases at J, with 16 bases in the middle. CDR3 size: 15 residues. Germline V CDR1 and CDR2: SQVTM, ANQGSEA. The CDR3 DNA reads TGCAGCGCCCAGCCCGGGGTCACCTCTGGAAACACCATATATTTT. Translating it yields CSAQPGVTSGNTIYF.

This CDR3 reads CASSLAVGTQEGEQFF. Here the CDR3 DNA reads TGCGCCAGCAGCTTGGCGGTTGGGACCCAGGAGGGAGAGCAGTTCTTC. The rearrangement uses TRBV5-1 and TRBJ2-1, with D possibly being TRBD2 (6 bases). The CDR3 extends over 16 amino acids. Per germline, CDR1 SGHRS and CDR2 YFSETQ. V was clipped by 0 bases and J by 10 bases, with 20 bases between them.

This clone was seen just once. The J gene is TRBJ1-2, the V gene TRBV30; a weak D match, TRBD1 (5 bases). Per germline, CDR1 GTSNPN and CDR2 SVGIG (reference sequence). V lost 3 bases and J lost 6, with 14 bases in between. The CDR3 totals 13 residues. The CDR3 is CAWSAQGSDGYTF. The CDR3 DNA follows: TGTGCCTGGAGCGCTCAGGGATCCGATGGCTACACCTTC.

This clone showed up many times. This chain uses TRBV18 with TRBJ2-1; no reliable D call. Germline CDR1 reads KGHSH; CDR2 reads LQKENI. The V end was cut by 3 bases, the J end by 9 bases, with 9 bases between. The CDR3 loop spans 12 amino acids. CDR3 in DNA: TGTGCCAGCTCACCGACTTTAGGTGAGCAGTTCTTC. Its protein is CASSPTLGEQFF.

This clone has more than one count but fewer than ten. The CDR3 bases are TGTGCCAGCAGTTACTCGACAGGGGGCTATGGCTACACCTTC. It is translated as CASSYSTGGYGYTF. The chain has TRBV6-5 and TRBJ1-2; 9 nucleotides match TRBD1. The CDR3 runs 14 residues. The ends lost 0 bases at V and 4 bases at J; junction bases unmatched: 0. Germline loops: CDR1 MNHEY, CDR2 SVGAGI.

The rearrangement joins TRBV10-3 to TRBJ2-7; 7 bases map to TRBD1. From germline, CDR1 is ENHRY and CDR2 SYGVKD. CDR3 length equals 15 residues. V shed 4 bases and J 5 bases; nucleotides not matched to a gene: 11. The DNA for the CDR3 is TGTGCCATCAGTGTAACGAGACAGGGTTACCACGAGCAGTACTTC. Its protein is CAISVTRQGYHEQYF.

This chain uses TRBV11-2 with TRBJ1-1; D gene uncertain. Trimming stripped 5 bases from V and 11 bases from J, with 15 bases between. The CDR3 is 12 amino acids. Germline V gene sequence: CDR1 SGHAT, CDR2 FQNNGV. In nucleotides, the CDR3 is TGTGCCAGCAGCATAACGGGCCCGGGGGCTTTCTTT. It yields the protein CASSITGPGAFF.

The chain is built from TRBV4-1 and TRBJ2-1; TRBD1 aligns across 11 bases. This CDR3 has 20 residues. Trimming took 4 bases from V and 3 from J; bases not matched to a gene: 17. CDR1 MGHRA and CDR2 YSYEKL come from the germline V gene. This CDR3 reads CASSLAVGDRGISSYNEQFF. The DNA of the CDR3 is TGCGCCAGCAGCCTAGCTGTGGGGGACAGGGGGATCAGTAGCTACAATGAGCAGTTCTTC.

The chain has TRBV5-4 and TRBJ2-5; possible D gene TRBD2, 7 bases. With 4 bases removed from V and 4 bases from J, the gap between germline ends came to 17 bases. The germline V gene has CDR1 SGHNT and CDR2 YYREEE (reference sequence). The CDR3 spans 15 residues. This chain's CDR3 is CASSRREGGGETQYF. In nucleotides, the CDR3 is TGTGCCAGCAGCCGGAGGGAGGGGGGAGGAGAGACCCAGTACTTC.

This clone was detected only once. The V gene is TRBV19, the J gene TRBJ2-5; 7 positions match TRBD1. Germline lookup yields CDR1 LNHDA and CDR2 SQIVND (reference sequence). The CDR3 consists of 16 residues. Trimming took 2 bases from V and 4 from J; bases not matched to a gene: 10. The CDR3 region is CASSITRGRTLETQYF. The DNA of the CDR3 is TGTGCCAGTAGTATAACGAGGGGGCGGACCTTAGAGACCCAGTACTTC.

The chain carries TRBV19 and TRBJ2-2; 15 nucleotides agree with TRBD2. Germline CDR1 reads LNHDA; CDR2 reads SQIVND (reference sequence). Trimming cost V 7 bases and J 5 bases; bases outside gene matches: 14. The CDR3 has 19 residues. In DNA form, the CDR3 reads TGTGCCAGTACCCCCCTCGGACTAGCGGGGGGGGGAACGACCGGGGAGCTGTTTTTT. This translates into CASTPLGLAGGGTTGELFF.

The gene calls are TRBV20-1 and TRBJ1-2, with TRBD1 as a possible D gene (6 bases). CDR3 length: 12 amino acids. Germline V lookup: CDR1 DFQATT, CDR2 SNEGSKA (reference sequence). V gave up 3 bases and J gave up 6 bases, with 11 bases separating them. This CDR3 is CSASGQSNGYTF. The CDR3 DNA sequence: TGCAGTGCTAGTGGACAGAGTAATGGCTACACCTTC.

This sequence joins TRBV19 and TRBJ1-4, with a tentative D call TRBD1 (5 bases). Trimming removed 9 bases from V and 3 bases from J, with 14 bases in between. Germline V gives CDR1 LNHDA, CDR2 SQIVND (reference sequence). The CDR3 runs to 14 residues. Here the CDR3 reads CASQWGPANEKLFF. CDR3 nucleotide sequence: TGTGCCAGCCAGTGGGGCCCAGCTAATGAAAAACTGTTTTTT. Filled out from reference TRBV19 and TRBJ1-4, the complete variable domain reads DGGITQSPKYLFRKEGQNVTLSCEQNLNHDAMYWYRQDPGQGLRLIYYSQIVNDFQKGDIAEGYSVSREKKESFPLTVTSAQKNPTAFYLCASQWGPANEKLFFGSGTQLSVL.

The chain carries TRBV11-3 and TRBJ2-3, with D maybe TRBD2 (5 bases). The germline CDR1 and CDR2 sequences are SGHNT and YENEEA. V gave up 3 bases and J gave up 2 bases, with 12 bases separating them. CDR3 length equals 15 residues. This CDR3 is CASSFTGNPTDTQYF. The DNA of the CDR3 is TGTGCCAGCAGCTTTACGGGGAACCCCACAGATACGCAGTATTTT.

The chain links TRBV29-1 to TRBJ2-3; perhaps TRBD2 as D (5 bases). This CDR3 has 12 residues. Trimming removed 4 bases from V and 6 bases from J, with 11 bases in between. In germline, CDR1 is SQVTM, CDR2 ANQGSEA. The CDR3 nucleotides read TGCAGCGTTGGAGGCGGGTGGGATACGCAGTATTTT. Amino acid sequence: CSVGGGWDTQYF.

The chain combines TRBV3-1 (or the pseudogene TRBV3-2) with TRBJ2-7, with a possible D match to TRBD1 (5 bases). Per the germline V gene, CDR1 is LGHDT and CDR2 is YNNKEL (reference sequence). The CDR3 runs to 14 residues. V was cut by 0 bases and J by 6 bases, with 12 bases left in between. The CDR3 loop reads CASSQEGASSEQYF. DNA of the CDR3: TGTGCCAGCAGCCAAGAAGGGGCGAGCAGCGAGCAGTACTTC.

Only a few counts were recorded for this clone. The chain links TRBV19 to TRBJ1-5, with D maybe TRBD1 (5 bases). This CDR3 has 12 residues. Germline V gene data show CDR1 as LNHDA and CDR2 as SQIVND (reference sequence). Trimming removed 5 bases at V and 5 bases at J, with 7 bases between. CDR3 protein: CASSRDYQPQHF. In nucleotides, the CDR3 is TGTGCCAGTAGTCGGGACTATCAGCCCCAGCATTTT.